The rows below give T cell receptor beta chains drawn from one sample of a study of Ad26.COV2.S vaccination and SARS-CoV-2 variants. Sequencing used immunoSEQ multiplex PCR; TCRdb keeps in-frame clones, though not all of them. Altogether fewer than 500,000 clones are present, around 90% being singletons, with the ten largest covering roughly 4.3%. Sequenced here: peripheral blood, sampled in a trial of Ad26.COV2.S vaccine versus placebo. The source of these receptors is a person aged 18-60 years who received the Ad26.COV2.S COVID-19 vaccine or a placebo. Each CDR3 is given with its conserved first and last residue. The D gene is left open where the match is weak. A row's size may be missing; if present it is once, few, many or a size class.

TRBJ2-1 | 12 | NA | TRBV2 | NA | CASRAGPNEQFF | TGTGCCAGCAGGGCGGGACCCAATGAGCAGTTCTTC
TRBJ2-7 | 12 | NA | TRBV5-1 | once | CASSERFHEQYF | TGCGCCAGCAGCGAGCGGTTCCACGAGCAGTACTTC
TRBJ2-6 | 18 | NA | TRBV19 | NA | CASSIVTASHSGANVLTF | TGTGCCAGTAGTATAGTAACAGCTTCCCACTCTGGGGCCAACGTCCTGACTTTC
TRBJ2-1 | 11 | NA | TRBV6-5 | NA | CASSGGNEQFF | TGTGCCAGCAGCGGGGGCAATGAGCAGTTCTTC
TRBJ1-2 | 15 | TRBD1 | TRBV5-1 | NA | CASTLSGTGSYGYTF | TGCGCCAGCACCCTTTCCGGGACAGGCTCTTATGGCTACACCTTC
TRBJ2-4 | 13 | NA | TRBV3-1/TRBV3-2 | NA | CASSHERGDIQYF | TGTGCCAGCAGCCATGAAAGAGGGGACATTCAGTACTTC
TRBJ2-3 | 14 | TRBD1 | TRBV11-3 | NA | CASSPGQGGDTQYF | TGTGCCAGCAGCCCGGGACAGGGTGGAGATACGCAGTATTTT
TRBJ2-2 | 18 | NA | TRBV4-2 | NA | CASSQGGLRDSGTGELFF | TGTGCCAGCAGCCAAGGAGGGTTACGGGACAGCGGGACCGGGGAGCTGTTTTTT
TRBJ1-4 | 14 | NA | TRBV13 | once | CASSFVSPNEKLFF | TGTGCCAGCAGCTTCGTATCGCCTAATGAAAAACTGTTTTTT
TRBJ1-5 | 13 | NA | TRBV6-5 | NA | CASGVGLSQPQHF | TGTGCCAGCGGAGTGGGATTGTCTCAGCCCCAGCATTTT
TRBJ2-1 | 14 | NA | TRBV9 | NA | CASSVGANAGEQFF | TGTGCCAGCAGCGTAGGGGCAAACGCGGGTGAGCAGTTCTTC
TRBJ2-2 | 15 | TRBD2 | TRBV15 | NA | CATSRLAGKTGELFF | TGTGCCACCAGCAGACTAGCGGGGAAGACCGGGGAGCTGTTTTTT
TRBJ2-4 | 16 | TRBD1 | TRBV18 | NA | CASSRDRGRAKNIQYF | TGTGCCAGCTCTCGTGACAGGGGTAGAGCCAAAAACATTCAGTACTTC
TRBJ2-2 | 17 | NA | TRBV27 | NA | CASSHTRAGLRTGELFF | TGTGCCAGCAGCCACACTAGGGCTGGTCTGCGAACCGGGGAGCTGTTTTTT
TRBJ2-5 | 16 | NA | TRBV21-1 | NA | CASRKGLAGVEETQYF | TGTGCCAGCAGAAAAGGACTAGCGGGAGTGGAGGAGACCCAGTACTTC
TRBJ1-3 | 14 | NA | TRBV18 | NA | CASSPDRSGNTIYF | TGTGCCAGCTCTCCAGACAGGAGTGGAAACACCATATATTTT
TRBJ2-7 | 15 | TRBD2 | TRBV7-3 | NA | CASSLTAGGIYEQYF | TGTGCCAGCAGCTTAACGGCGGGAGGGATCTACGAGCAGTACTTC
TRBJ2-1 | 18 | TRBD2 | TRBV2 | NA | CASISVGLAGGGPNEQFF | TGTGCCAGCATCTCGGTGGGACTAGCGGGAGGAGGGCCCAATGAGCAGTTCTTC
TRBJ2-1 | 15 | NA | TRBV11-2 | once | CASGALAVRGGEQFF | TGTGCCAGTGGGGCCTTGGCTGTGAGGGGGGGTGAGCAGTTCTTC
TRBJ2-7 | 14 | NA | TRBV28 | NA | CASSPGTSVYEQYF | TGTGCCAGCAGCCCCGGGACTTCAGTTTACGAGCAGTACTTC